This TCR beta chain came from a study of response to subunit inactivated influenza vaccine. This clonotype was seen a handful of times. Its antigen is unidentified. CDR1 is SGDLS and CDR2 is YYNGEE in the germline V gene. The CDR3 loop spans 14 amino acids. Deletions cut 4 bases from V and 0 bases from J, with 10 bases between. General study findings and limits: Authors suggested seasonal influenza vaccinations each recruit few new T cells.

TCRdb re-analysed the RT-PCR reads in MiXCR, keeping a single row per CDR3 protein. The repertoire holds some 550,000 distinct CDR3 sequences, with under 30% as singletons. A further study also used this sample, focusing on T cells expressing NK-cell markers. In that study: The cDNA for TCR beta came from 5'RACE template switching with UMIs. In several experiments, sorting was confined to alpha-beta TCR T cells through use of an anti-gamma-delta TCR antibody. Once again these clonotypes came out on top in the CD3+CD56-NKG2C+ fraction of a handful of donors.

This receptor was identified in a man between 45 and 60 years old who received an inactivated influenza vaccine. The sequencing used CD4+ T cells sorted from PBMCs, collected roughly 13 days after vaccination. The chain joins TRBV9 to TRBJ1-1; D remains unclear. CDR3 sequence (DNA): TGTGCCAGCAGCTCAGTGGGGATGAACACTGAAGCTTTCTTT. Residues: CASSSVGMNTEAFF.